Below are 22 T cell receptor beta chains sequenced from a single sample in a study of blood T cell repertoires in COVID-19. This table comes from immunoSEQ multiplex PCR, and its TCRdb copy is limited to in-frame clones, with some not included. This sample carries fewer than 350,000 clones, approximately 90% of them seen once, and the ten largest clones take 4.1%. Specimen: PBMCs or T cells enriched from blood (not recorded which). Every receptor here comes from a woman aged 25 to 39 with acute COVID-19.

The chain carries TRBV7-3 and TRBJ1-6; a possible D gene is TRBD1 (6 bases). CDR1 SGHTA and CDR2 FQGTGA come from the germline V gene. With 1 base removed from V and 7 bases from J, the gap between germline ends came to 11 bases. The CDR3 is 15 residues long. This CDR3 reads CASSLRGRGNSPLHF. In nucleotides, the CDR3 is TGTGCCAGCAGCTTAAGGGGGCGCGGGAATTCACCCCTCCACTTT.

A few counts support this clone. CDR3 residues: CASSLRGWYQETQYF. The CDR3 nucleotides are TGTGCCAGCAGCTTAAGGGGGTGGTACCAAGAGACCCAGTACTTC. This chain joins TRBV13 and TRBJ2-5; perhaps TRBD1 as D (6 bases). From germline, CDR1 is PRHDT and CDR2 FYEKMQ (reference sequence). This CDR3 spans 15 amino acids. Trimming stripped 2 bases from V and 0 bases from J, with 10 bases between.

This chain joins TRBV9 and TRBJ2-1; D is perhaps TRBD2 (6 bases). CDR1 is SGDLS, CDR2 YYNGEE, per germline. This CDR3 is 16 amino acids long. Trimming removed 4 bases from V and 4 bases from J, with 18 bases in between. For the CDR3, the DNA is TGTGCCAGCAGCCTCACTGAACTAGCCATATACAATGAGCAGTTCTTC. Its translation is CASSLTELAIYNEQFF.

The chain employs TRBV27 and TRBJ2-7; 8 positions match TRBD1. This CDR3 has 14 residues. Germline CDR1 is MNHEY and CDR2 is SMNVEV (reference sequence). The V and J ends lost 5 bases and 3 bases, in that order; junction bases with no gene match: 6. For the CDR3, the DNA is TGTGCCAGCAGTACCCGACAGGGGCACTACGAGCAGTACTTC. It specifies CASSTRQGHYEQYF.

The CDR3 here is CAWSPELAGALNYEQYF. The CDR3 region has the DNA TGTGCCTGGAGTCCTGAACTAGCGGGAGCCCTAAATTACGAGCAGTACTTC. The genes are TRBV30 and TRBJ2-7, with 11 bases that match TRBD2. The CDR3 spans 17 residues. Losses at the gene ends were 2 bases for V and 4 bases for J; bases not matched to a gene: 13. CDR1 GTSNPN and CDR2 SVGIG come from the germline V gene (reference sequence).

The chain couples TRBV5-4 to TRBJ2-1, with a weak D call TRBD2 (6 bases). The CDR3 spans 15 residues. Germline loops: CDR1 SGHNT, CDR2 YYREEE (reference sequence). V lost 0 bases, J lost 2 bases, and 9 bases lay in between. CDR3 loop: CASSLVTGAYNEQFF. CDR3 bases: TGTGCCAGCAGCTTGGTAACGGGGGCCTACAATGAGCAGTTCTTC.

J is TRBJ2-7 and V is TRBV4-1; possible D gene TRBD1, 5 bases. CDR3 length: 14 amino acids. The germline V and J ends were trimmed by 0 bases and 2 bases, with 8 bases remaining between them. From germline, CDR1 is MGHRA and CDR2 YSYEKL. The CDR3 sequence: CASSQEAGTYEQYF. CDR3 sequence (DNA): TGCGCCAGCAGCCAAGAGGCAGGGACCTACGAGCAGTACTTC.

This chain links TRBV11-3 with TRBJ2-3; D may be TRBD1 (5 bases). In germline, CDR1 is SGHNT, CDR2 YENEEA. The CDR3 runs to 12 residues. V was shortened by 5 bases and J by 3 bases, with 6 bases between the two germline ends. CDR3 sequence (DNA): TGTGCCAGCAGCCCAGGGACAGATACGCAGTATTTT. Translation: CASSPGTDTQYF.

J is TRBJ2-1 and V is TRBV4-1; a possible D gene is TRBD2 (6 bases). In germline, CDR1 is MGHRA, CDR2 YSYEKL. The CDR3 totals 16 residues. Trimming stripped 0 bases from V and 2 bases from J, with 11 bases between. The CDR3 DNA reads TGCGCCAGCAGCCAAGATCCTAGCGCTGCCTACAATGAGCAGTTCTTC. This codes for CASSQDPSAAYNEQFF.

The chain recombines TRBV28 with TRBJ1-4, with D unclear. The germline gives CDR1 MDHEN, CDR2 SYDVKM. This CDR3 is built from 15 residues. The germline V and J ends were trimmed by 5 bases and 3 bases, with 13 bases remaining between them. CDR3 DNA sequence: TGTGCCAGCAGTACCCGGGGAGGATCTAATGAAAAACTGTTTTTT. This sequence encodes CASSTRGGSNEKLFF.

J is TRBJ1-5 and V is TRBV5-6; D uncertain. Germline V gene lookup returns CDR1 SGHDT and CDR2 YYEEEE. This CDR3 has 15 residues. Deletions cut 0 bases from V and 4 bases from J, with 11 bases between. In DNA, the CDR3 is TGTGCCAGCAGCTTGGGGGGAGGACGGAATCAGCCCCAGCATTTT. Protein: CASSLGGGRNQPQHF.

The rearrangement joins TRBV6-5 to TRBJ1-1, with D possibly matching TRBD1 (6 bases). Trimming removed 4 bases from V and 0 bases from J, with 9 bases in between. Germline V gives CDR1 MNHEY, CDR2 SVGAGI. The CDR3 totals 14 residues. The CDR3 nucleotides are TGTGCCAGCAGTTTCGGGACATTGAACACTGAAGCTTTCTTT. Translation gives CASSFGTLNTEAFF.

V gene TRBV5-6 combines with J gene TRBJ2-2; D might be TRBD1 (5 bases). V lost 4 bases and J lost 3, with 16 bases in between. The CDR3 is 16 amino acids. Germline V lookup: CDR1 SGHDT, CDR2 YYEEEE. CDR3 coding DNA: TGTGCCAGCAGCCTGTTGAGCAGGGATGACACCGGGGAGCTGTTTTTT. This codes for CASSLLSRDDTGELFF.

The chain recombines TRBV30 with TRBJ1-5, with TRBD1 as a possible D gene (5 bases). CDR3 length: 13 residues. Germline assignment: CDR1 GTSNPN and CDR2 SVGIG (reference sequence). V was trimmed by 3 bases and J by 2 bases, leaving 8 bases between them. CDR3 region: CAWRGPGNQPQHF. CDR3 in DNA: TGTGCCTGGAGGGGGCCTGGCAATCAGCCCCAGCATTTT.

The chain employs TRBV5-6 and TRBJ1-1, with D perhaps TRBD1 (6 bases). CDR3 length: 13 residues. The V gene lost 1 base and the J gene lost 6 bases, with 10 bases spanning the gap. CDR1 is SGHDT and CDR2 is YYEEEE in the germline V gene. The CDR3 protein is CASSLTRGSEAFF. DNA for the CDR3: TGTGCCAGCAGCTTGACCAGGGGCTCTGAAGCTTTCTTT.

This clone appeared a single time. The chain links TRBV27 to TRBJ2-2, with D perhaps TRBD2 (5 bases). Germline V gives CDR1 MNHEY, CDR2 SMNVEV (reference sequence). The V gene lost 9 bases and the J gene lost 5 bases, with 10 bases spanning the gap. CDR3 size: 12 residues. As DNA, the CDR3 is TGTGCCAGTGGGTCGGGAACCGGGGAGCTGTTTTTT. Translation: CASGSGTGELFF.

The rearrangement links TRBV2 to TRBJ2-7; the match to TRBD2 covers 14 bases. Losses at the gene ends were 7 bases for V and 7 bases for J; bases not matched to a gene: 21. Germline loops: CDR1 SNHLY, CDR2 FYNNEI. This CDR3 has 19 residues. The CDR3 sequence: CASTPRRPRLAGGPEEQYF. DNA for the CDR3: TGTGCCAGCACCCCGAGGCGGCCTAGACTAGCGGGAGGGCCTGAAGAGCAGTACTTC.

V usage is TRBV30 and J usage is TRBJ1-2; weak D call: TRBD1 (6 bases). Deletions cut 2 bases from V and 0 bases from J, with 10 bases between. The CDR3 extends over 14 amino acids. The germline V gene encodes CDR1 GTSNPN and CDR2 SVGIG (reference sequence). The CDR3 protein is CAWSLGAANYGYTF. The CDR3 DNA follows: TGTGCCTGGAGTTTGGGGGCTGCTAACTATGGCTACACCTTC.

V gene TRBV18 combines with J gene TRBJ2-5; TRBD2 aligns across 10 bases. CDR1 KGHSH and CDR2 LQKENI come from the germline V gene. V lost 6 bases and J lost 2; bases outside the gene matches: 6. The CDR3 has 15 residues. The CDR3 reads CASSRGAGGQETQYF. The CDR3 region has the DNA TGTGCCAGCTCGCGTGGAGCGGGAGGGCAAGAGACCCAGTACTTC.

This clone was counted once. The gene calls are TRBV6-5 and TRBJ2-1; TRBD2 aligns across 7 bases. The CDR3 length is 14 residues. The germline CDR1 and CDR2 sequences are MNHEY and SVGAGI. J was trimmed by 7 bases and V by 9 bases; bases with no gene match: 12. The CDR3 nucleotides are TGTGCCAGTCCGACCGCGGGAGATCGGAATGAGCAGTTCTTC. Translating gives CASPTAGDRNEQFF.

A single count supports this clone. The chain recombines TRBV3-1 (or the pseudogene TRBV3-2) with TRBJ2-7; possible D gene TRBD2, 6 bases. V was trimmed by 1 base and J by 3 bases, leaving 16 bases between them. The CDR3 is 16 residues long. The germline V gene encodes CDR1 LGHDT and CDR2 YNNKEL (reference sequence). The CDR3 loop is CASSQVATRDIYEQYF. The CDR3 coding sequence is TGTGCCAGCAGCCAAGTGGCGACTAGGGATATCTACGAGCAGTACTTC.

V gene TRBV6-1 combines with J gene TRBJ1-5, with unresolved D. The germline CDR1 and CDR2 sequences are MNHNS and SASEGT. Trimming left V 1 base short and J 0 bases short, with 7 bases between. CDR3 length: 15 amino acids. CDR3 sequence reads: CASSEVRDSNQPQHF. Written as DNA, the CDR3 is TGTGCCAGCAGTGAAGTGCGGGATAGCAATCAGCCCCAGCATTTT.